The 19 T cell receptor beta chains below were found in one sample sequenced in a study of blood T cell repertoires in COVID-19. The method was immunoSEQ multiplex PCR; TCRdb's version includes in-frame clones alone and lacks a portion of them. The sample holds about 440,000 clones; roughly 91% are singletons and the top ten take about 0.57%. The sample taken for sequencing was PBMCs or T cells enriched from blood (not recorded which). The receptors stem from a man aged 18 to 30 who had recovered from COVID-19.

This chain links TRBV2 with TRBJ2-1, with 8 nucleotides matching TRBD2. The V gene's germline CDR1 is SNHLY and CDR2 FYNNEI. The CDR3 runs to 16 residues. V trimming: 4 bases; J trimming: 7 bases; junction bases outside the gene matches: 12. The CDR3 is CASSAPTSDGRNEQFF. CDR3 sequence (DNA): TGTGCCAGCAGTGCCCCGACTAGCGATGGAAGGAATGAGCAGTTCTTC.

The table lists this clone with a few counts. The J gene is TRBJ2-7, the V gene TRBV28, with 12 bases identical to TRBD1. The junction had 10 bases not matched to a gene; V was cut back by 5 bases and J by 2 bases. The CDR3 consists of 17 residues. Germline V gives CDR1 MDHEN, CDR2 SYDVKM. The chain's CDR3 is CASSLGTGGSSTYEQYF. The DNA for the CDR3 is TGTGCCAGCAGTCTGGGGACAGGGGGCTCTTCTACCTACGAGCAGTACTTC.

This chain connects TRBV20-1 to TRBJ1-2, with D unresolved. The V end was cut by 1 base, the J end by 5 bases, with 5 bases between. CDR3 length: 11 residues. CDR1 and CDR2 (germline): DFQATT, SNEGSKA (reference sequence). The CDR3 loop reads CSARARYGYTF. The DNA of the CDR3 is TGCAGTGCTAGAGCCAGATATGGCTACACCTTC.

The J gene is TRBJ1-1, the V gene TRBV10-3; D not resolved. V was trimmed by 10 bases and J by 0 bases, leaving 21 bases between them. This CDR3 has 16 residues. Per the germline V gene, CDR1 is ENHRY and CDR2 is SYGVKD. The CDR3 spells CASGYSPINMNTEAFF. In DNA, the CDR3 is TGTGCCAGCGGATACTCCCCGATCAATATGAACACTGAAGCTTTCTTT.

This chain uses TRBV27 with TRBJ2-1, with 7 bases that match TRBD2. The J segment lost 0 bases and the V segment lost 5 bases, leaving 7 bases of the junction unmatched. Germline loops: CDR1 MNHEY, CDR2 SMNVEV (reference sequence). The CDR3 is 16 amino acids. The CDR3 region has the DNA TGTGCCAGCAGTCCCGTGGGCGGGAGCTCCTACAATGAGCAGTTCTTC. Protein sequence: CASSPVGGSSYNEQFF.

The CDR3 spells CASSLSWQINQPQHF. CDR3 sequence (DNA): TGTGCCAGCAGTTTATCTTGGCAGATCAATCAGCCCCAGCATTTT. The J gene is TRBJ1-5, the V gene TRBV27, with D unresolved. Trimming took 0 bases from V and 3 from J, leaving 9 bases between them. CDR1 and CDR2 (germline): MNHEY, SMNVEV (reference sequence). The CDR3 consists of 15 residues.

In DNA, the CDR3 is TGTGCCAGTAGTCCCTCAGGGAGGCAGGCCACTGAAGCTTTCTTT. It codes for CASSPSGRQATEAFF. This sequence joins TRBV19 and TRBJ1-1; possibly TRBD1 for D (5 bases). This CDR3 comprises 15 residues. The germline gives CDR1 LNHDA, CDR2 SQIVND (reference sequence). V gave up 5 bases and J gave up 4 bases, with 17 bases separating them.

The chain is built from TRBV7-8 and TRBJ1-1; D ambiguous. The germline V gene encodes CDR1 SGHVS and CDR2 FQNEAQ. The CDR3 is 16 amino acids. Between the trimmed V and J ends, which lost 2 bases and 8 bases, there was a span of 21 bases. CDR3 DNA: TGTGCCAGCAGCTTAAGCGACTGGACCCCGCGGGCCGAAGCTTTCTTT. It encodes CASSLSDWTPRAEAFF.

The chain recombines TRBV11-3 with TRBJ2-1; D is uncertain. V was pared by 2 bases and J by 4 bases, with 12 bases between. Germline V gene data show CDR1 as SGHNT and CDR2 as YENEEA. The CDR3 runs to 15 residues. The CDR3 coding sequence is TGTGCCAGCAGCTTATCTTCATGGCCTTACAATGAGCAGTTCTTC. Protein: CASSLSSWPYNEQFF.

The genes are TRBV19 and TRBJ2-3; 12 bases are a match to TRBD2. The CDR3 spans 16 residues. The V gene end was trimmed by 2 bases and the J gene end by 6 bases; junction bases not matched to a gene: 6. The V gene's germline CDR1 is LNHDA and CDR2 SQIVND (reference sequence). As DNA, the CDR3 is TGTGCCAGTAGTATAACTAGCGGGAGGCCATTTGATACGCAGTATTTT. It codes for CASSITSGRPFDTQYF.

The rearrangement joins TRBV6-5 to TRBJ2-2; TRBD1 is a possible D gene (5 bases). Trimming pared 6 bases from V and 6 bases from J, leaving 14 bases between. CDR1 is MNHEY and CDR2 is SVGAGI in the germline V gene. The CDR3 sequence is 14 residues long. The CDR3 is CASSHVGAPGELFF. In nucleotides, the CDR3 is TGTGCCAGCAGCCACGTAGGGGCGCCCGGGGAGCTGTTTTTT.

The V and J genes are TRBV4-2 and TRBJ2-7; 12 bases match TRBD2. Trimming at V came to 1 base and at J to 4 bases, leaving 5 bases not matched to a gene. Germline CDR1 LGHNA, CDR2 YNFKEQ. This CDR3 region has 16 residues. Written as DNA, the CDR3 is TGTGCCAGCAGCCAAGGGCTAGCGGGAGGGCTTTACGAGCAGTACTTC. This sequence encodes CASSQGLAGGLYEQYF.

CDR3 loop: CASSQVQGSVYSSGNTIYF. DNA of the CDR3: TGCGCCAGCAGCCAAGTACAGGGCTCAGTTTATAGCTCTGGAAACACCATATATTTT. This rearrangement joins TRBV4-1 to TRBJ1-3; D possibly corresponds to TRBD1 (6 bases). With 1 base removed from V and 0 bases from J, the gap between germline ends came to 19 bases. Germline V lookup: CDR1 MGHRA, CDR2 YSYEKL. The CDR3 sequence is 19 residues long.

The chain is built from TRBV5-1 and TRBJ1-2; D not resolved. The CDR3 length is 16 residues. Trimming cost V 1 base and J 4 bases, with 17 bases left between them. Germline CDR1 is SGHRS and CDR2 is YFSETQ. The CDR3 region has the DNA TGCGCCAGCAGCTTGACAGTTTCCAAATCTTCCTATGGCTACACCTTC. It encodes CASSLTVSKSSYGYTF. Drawing the rest from reference TRBV5-1 and TRBJ1-2, the complete variable domain is KAGVTQTPRYLIKTRGQQVTLSCSPISGHRSVSWYQQTPGQGLQFLFEYFSETQRNKGNFPGRFSGRQFSNSRSEMNVSTLELGDSALYLCASSLTVSKSSYGYTFGSGTRLTVV.

The genes are TRBV6-1 and TRBJ2-1; 8 bases are a match to TRBD2. The CDR3 is 15 amino acids. V was pared by 1 base and J by 6 bases, with 5 bases of the junction left unmatched. Germline lookup yields CDR1 MNHNS and CDR2 SASEGT. CDR3 region: CASSEGRGAPNEQFF. CDR3 sequence (DNA): TGTGCCAGCAGTGAAGGGCGGGGGGCACCCAATGAGCAGTTCTTC.

The J gene is TRBJ1-2, the V gene TRBV7-9, with unresolved D. In germline, CDR1 is SEHNR, CDR2 FQNEAQ (reference sequence). This CDR3 is built from 13 residues. V was pared by 0 bases and J by 7 bases, with 9 bases between. Here the CDR3 DNA reads TGTGCCAGCAGCTTAGCCGGGTCGGGTGGCTACACCTTC. Protein product: CASSLAGSGGYTF.

This chain links TRBV18 with TRBJ1-2; D call uncertain. Trimming removed 10 bases from V and 5 bases from J, with 17 bases in between. Germline values: CDR1 KGHSH, CDR2 LQKENI. This CDR3 comprises 13 residues. CDR3 DNA sequence: TGTGCCACCTCGGAGGGAAGTAATTATGGCTACACCTTC. Its translation: CATSEGSNYGYTF. The whole variable domain, remainder taken from reference TRBV18 and TRBJ1-2, is NAGVMQNPRHLVRRRGQEARLRCSPMKGHSHVYWYRQLPEEGLKFMVYLQKENIIDESGMPKERFSAEFPKEGPSILRIQQVVRGDSAAYFCATSEGSNYGYTFGSGTRLTVV.

The chain carries TRBV2 and TRBJ2-3; D gene ambiguous. The CDR3 has 14 amino acids. Deletions cut 4 bases from V and 1 base from J, with 9 bases between. Germline loops: CDR1 SNHLY, CDR2 FYNNEI. CDR3 DNA: TGTGCCAGCAGTGCAGACTCCCGCACAGATACGCAGTATTTT. Residues: CASSADSRTDTQYF.

V is TRBV7-8 and J is TRBJ2-2; D perhaps matches TRBD1 (5 bases). V gave up 6 bases and J gave up 4 bases, with 9 bases separating them. This CDR3 is built from 13 residues. The germline V gene encodes CDR1 SGHVS and CDR2 FQNEAQ. The CDR3 region is CASRPDSTGELFF. CDR3 sequence (DNA): TGTGCCAGCAGACCCGACAGCACCGGGGAGCTGTTTTTT.